This TCR beta chain originates from a study of T cell responses to AZD1222 COVID-19 vaccine. The protocol was immunoSEQ multiplex PCR, while the TCRdb copy is restricted to in-frame clones and leaves out a portion. The sample has around 250,000 clones; over 90% are singletons. J lost 2 bases, V lost 4 bases, and 5 bases had no gene match. This CDR3 has 14 residues. CDR1 is SGHRS, CDR2 YFSETQ, per germline. Remarks on this clone: Other nucleotide sequences from this sample produce the same CDR3.

This rearrangement joins TRBV5-1 to TRBJ1-2; 7 bases align to TRBD1. The sample was peripheral blood, taken on day 0 of AZD1222 vaccination. This sequence originates from an adult in good health. CDR3 region: CASSPRDSNYGYTF. The CDR3, as DNA: TGCGCCAGCAGCCCGCGGGACAGCAACTATGGCTACACCTTC.